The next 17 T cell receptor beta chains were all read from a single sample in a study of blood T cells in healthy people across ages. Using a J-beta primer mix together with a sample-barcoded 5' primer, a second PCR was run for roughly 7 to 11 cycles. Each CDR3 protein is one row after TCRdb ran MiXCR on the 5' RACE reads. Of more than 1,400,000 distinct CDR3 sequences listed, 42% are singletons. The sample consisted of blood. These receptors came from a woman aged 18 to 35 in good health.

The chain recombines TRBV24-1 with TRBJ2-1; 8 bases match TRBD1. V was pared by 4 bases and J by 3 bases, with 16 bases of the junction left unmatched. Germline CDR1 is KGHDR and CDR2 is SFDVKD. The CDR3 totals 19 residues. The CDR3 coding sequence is TGTGCCACCAGTGACCCCGTCCCTCCAGGGGGCAATATCTACAATGAGCAGTTCTTC. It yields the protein CATSDPVPPGGNIYNEQFF.

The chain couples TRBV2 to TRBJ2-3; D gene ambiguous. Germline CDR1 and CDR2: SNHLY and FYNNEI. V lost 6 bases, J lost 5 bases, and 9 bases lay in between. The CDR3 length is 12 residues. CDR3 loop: CASRGSRDTQYF. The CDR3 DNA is TGTGCCAGCAGGGGCTCGCGAGATACGCAGTATTTT.

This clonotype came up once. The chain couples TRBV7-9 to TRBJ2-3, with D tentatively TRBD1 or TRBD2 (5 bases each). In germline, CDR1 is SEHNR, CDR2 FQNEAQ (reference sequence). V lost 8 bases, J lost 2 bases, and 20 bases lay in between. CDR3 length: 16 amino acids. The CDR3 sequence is CASSGPGSMDTDTQYF. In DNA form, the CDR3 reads TGTGCCAGCTCGGGACCGGGTAGTATGGACACAGATACGCAGTATTTT.

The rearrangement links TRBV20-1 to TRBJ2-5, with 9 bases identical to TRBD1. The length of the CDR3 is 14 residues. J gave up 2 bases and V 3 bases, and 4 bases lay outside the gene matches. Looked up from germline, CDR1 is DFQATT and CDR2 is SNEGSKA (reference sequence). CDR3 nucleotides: TGCAGTGCTAGCCGGACAGGGGCACAAGAGACCCAGTACTTC. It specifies CSASRTGAQETQYF.

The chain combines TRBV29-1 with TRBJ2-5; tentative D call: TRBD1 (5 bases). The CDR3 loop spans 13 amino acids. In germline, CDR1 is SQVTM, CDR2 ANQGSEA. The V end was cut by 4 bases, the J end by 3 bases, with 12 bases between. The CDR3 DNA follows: TGCAGCGTTGGACCAGACAGCGAAGAGACCCAGTACTTC. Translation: CSVGPDSEETQYF.

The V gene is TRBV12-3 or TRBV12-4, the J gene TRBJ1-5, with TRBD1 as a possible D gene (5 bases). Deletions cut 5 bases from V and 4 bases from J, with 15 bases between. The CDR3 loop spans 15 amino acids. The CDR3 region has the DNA TGTGCCAGCAGTAACGGGGGTATTGGTAATCAGCCCCAGCATTTT. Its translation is CASSNGGIGNQPQHF.

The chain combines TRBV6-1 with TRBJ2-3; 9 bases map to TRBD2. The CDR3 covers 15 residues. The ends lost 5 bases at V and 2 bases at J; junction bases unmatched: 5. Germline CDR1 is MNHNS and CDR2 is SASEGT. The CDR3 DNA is TGTGCCAGCAGTTTTAGCGGGGGATTCACAGATACGCAGTATTTT. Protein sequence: CASSFSGGFTDTQYF.

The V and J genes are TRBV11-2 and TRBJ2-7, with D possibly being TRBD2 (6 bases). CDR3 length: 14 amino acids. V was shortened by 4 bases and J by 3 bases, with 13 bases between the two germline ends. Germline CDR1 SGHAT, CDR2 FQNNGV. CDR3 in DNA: TGTGCCAGCAGCTCCCTAGCGCTCAGCTACGAGCAGTACTTC. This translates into CASSSLALSYEQYF.

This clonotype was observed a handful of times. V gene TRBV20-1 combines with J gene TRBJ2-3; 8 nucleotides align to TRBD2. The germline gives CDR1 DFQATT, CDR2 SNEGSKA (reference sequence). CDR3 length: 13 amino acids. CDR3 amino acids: CSANHGGADTQYF. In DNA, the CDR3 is TGCAGCGCCAACCACGGGGGGGCAGATACGCAGTATTTT.

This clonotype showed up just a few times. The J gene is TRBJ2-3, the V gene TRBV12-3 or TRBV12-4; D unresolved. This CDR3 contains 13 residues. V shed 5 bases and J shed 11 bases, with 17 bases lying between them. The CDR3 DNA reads TGTGCCAGCAGTCCTCCTACCCCGGGTCGGCAGTATTTT. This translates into CASSPPTPGRQYF.

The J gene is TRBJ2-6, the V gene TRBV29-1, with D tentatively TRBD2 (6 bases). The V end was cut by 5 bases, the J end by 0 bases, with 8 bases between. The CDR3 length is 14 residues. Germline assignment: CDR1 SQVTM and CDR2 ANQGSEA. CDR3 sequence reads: CSVLGSSGANVLTF. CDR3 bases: TGCAGCGTTCTCGGGAGCTCTGGGGCCAACGTCCTGACTTTC.

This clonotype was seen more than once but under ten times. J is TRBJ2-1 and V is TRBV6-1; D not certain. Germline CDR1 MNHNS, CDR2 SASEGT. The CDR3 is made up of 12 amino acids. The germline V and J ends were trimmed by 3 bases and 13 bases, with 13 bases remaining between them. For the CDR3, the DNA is TGTGCCAGCAGTGATGGGTCCACTAATCAGTTCTTC. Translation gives CASSDGSTNQFF.

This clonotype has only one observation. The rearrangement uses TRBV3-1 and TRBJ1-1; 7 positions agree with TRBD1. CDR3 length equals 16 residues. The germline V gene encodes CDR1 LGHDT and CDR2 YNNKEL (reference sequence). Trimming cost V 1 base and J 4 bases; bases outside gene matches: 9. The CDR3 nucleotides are TGTGCCAGCAGCCAAGTCGGGGCAGGGGGTGTCACTGAAGCTTTCTTT. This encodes CASSQVGAGGVTEAFF.

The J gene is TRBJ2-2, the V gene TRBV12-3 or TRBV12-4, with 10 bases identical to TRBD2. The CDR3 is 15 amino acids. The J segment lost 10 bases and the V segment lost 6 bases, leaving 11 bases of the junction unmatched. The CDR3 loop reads CASRSGGAFLEELFF. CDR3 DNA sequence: TGTGCCAGCAGGAGCGGGGGGGCCTTTCTTGAGGAGCTGTTTTTT.

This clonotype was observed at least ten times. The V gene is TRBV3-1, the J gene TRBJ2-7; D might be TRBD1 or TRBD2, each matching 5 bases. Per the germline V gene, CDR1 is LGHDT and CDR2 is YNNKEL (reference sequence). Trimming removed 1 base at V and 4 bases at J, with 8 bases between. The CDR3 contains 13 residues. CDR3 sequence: CASSQVGAYEQYF. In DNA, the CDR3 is TGTGCCAGCAGCCAAGTCGGGGCGTACGAGCAGTACTTC.

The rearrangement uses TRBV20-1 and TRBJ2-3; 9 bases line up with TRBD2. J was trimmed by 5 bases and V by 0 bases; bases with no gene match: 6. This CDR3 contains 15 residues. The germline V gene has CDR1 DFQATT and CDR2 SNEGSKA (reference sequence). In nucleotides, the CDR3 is TGCAGTGCTAGAGATCGTCAGCGGGGGGAAGATACGCAGTATTTT. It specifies CSARDRQRGEDTQYF.

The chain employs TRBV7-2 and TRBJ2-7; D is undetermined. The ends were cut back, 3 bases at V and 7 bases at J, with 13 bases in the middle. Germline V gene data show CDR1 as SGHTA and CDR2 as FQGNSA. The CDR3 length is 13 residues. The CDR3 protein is CASSFGLRNEQYF. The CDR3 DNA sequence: TGTGCCAGCAGCTTTGGCCTACGGAATGAGCAGTACTTC.